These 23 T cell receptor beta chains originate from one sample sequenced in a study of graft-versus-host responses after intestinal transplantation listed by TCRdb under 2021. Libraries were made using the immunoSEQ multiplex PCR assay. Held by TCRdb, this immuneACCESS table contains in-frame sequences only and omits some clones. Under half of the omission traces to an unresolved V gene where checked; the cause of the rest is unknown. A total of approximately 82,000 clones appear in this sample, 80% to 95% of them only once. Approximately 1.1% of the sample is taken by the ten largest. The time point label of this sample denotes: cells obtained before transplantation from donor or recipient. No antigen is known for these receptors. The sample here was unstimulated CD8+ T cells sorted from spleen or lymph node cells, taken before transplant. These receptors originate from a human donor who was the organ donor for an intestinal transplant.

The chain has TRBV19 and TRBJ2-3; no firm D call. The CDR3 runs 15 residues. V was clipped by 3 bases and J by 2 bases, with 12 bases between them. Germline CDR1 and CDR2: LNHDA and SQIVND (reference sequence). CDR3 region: CASSIGVASTDTQYF. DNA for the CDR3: TGTGCCAGTAGTATCGGAGTTGCGTCCACAGATACGCAGTATTTT.

The CDR3 sequence: CASSVGVFGTTISYNEQFF. CDR3 nucleotides: TGTGCCAGCAGCGTAGGTGTTTTCGGGACTACTATCTCCTACAATGAGCAGTTCTTC. V and J are TRBV9 and TRBJ2-1; TRBD2 agrees at 7 bases. This CDR3 contains 19 residues. With 0 bases clipped from V and 0 bases from J, the junction kept 12 bases outside the gene matches. Germline assignment: CDR1 SGDLS and CDR2 YYNGEE.

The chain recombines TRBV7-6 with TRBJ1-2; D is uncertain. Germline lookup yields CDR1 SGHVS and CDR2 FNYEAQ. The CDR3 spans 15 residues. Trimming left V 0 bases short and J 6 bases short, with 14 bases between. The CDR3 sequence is CASSLASPGSDGYTF. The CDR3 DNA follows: TGTGCCAGCAGCTTAGCGAGCCCGGGGAGCGATGGCTACACCTTC.

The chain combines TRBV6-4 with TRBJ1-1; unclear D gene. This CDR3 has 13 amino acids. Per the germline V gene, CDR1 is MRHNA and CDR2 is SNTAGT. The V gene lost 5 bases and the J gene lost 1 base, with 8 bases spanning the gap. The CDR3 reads CASSNPENTEAFF. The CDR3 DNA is TGTGCCAGCAGTAATCCAGAGAACACTGAAGCTTTCTTT.

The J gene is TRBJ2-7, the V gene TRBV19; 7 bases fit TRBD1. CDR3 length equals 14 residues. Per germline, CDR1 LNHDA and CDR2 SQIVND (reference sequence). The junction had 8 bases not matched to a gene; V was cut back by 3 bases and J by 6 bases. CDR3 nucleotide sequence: TGTGCCAGTAGTATGGGACAGCTCGACTGCGAGCAGTACTTC. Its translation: CASSMGQLDCEQYF.

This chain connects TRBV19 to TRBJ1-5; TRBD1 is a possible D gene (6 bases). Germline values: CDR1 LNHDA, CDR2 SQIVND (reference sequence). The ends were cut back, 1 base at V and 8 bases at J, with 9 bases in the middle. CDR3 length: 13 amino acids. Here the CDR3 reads CASSIGGGEPQHF. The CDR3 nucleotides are TGTGCCAGTAGTATAGGAGGGGGAGAGCCCCAGCATTTT.

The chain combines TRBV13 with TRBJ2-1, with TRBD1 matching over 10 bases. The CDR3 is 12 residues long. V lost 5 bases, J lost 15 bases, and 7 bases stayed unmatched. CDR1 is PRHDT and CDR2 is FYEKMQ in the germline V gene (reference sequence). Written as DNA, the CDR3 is TGTGCCAGCAGCCTCACCGGGACAGGGGCGTTCTTC. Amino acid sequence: CASSLTGTGAFF.

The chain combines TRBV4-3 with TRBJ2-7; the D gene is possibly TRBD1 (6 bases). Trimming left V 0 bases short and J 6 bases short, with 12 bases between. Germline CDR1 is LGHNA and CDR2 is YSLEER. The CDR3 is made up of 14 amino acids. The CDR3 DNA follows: TGCGCCAGCAGCCAAGACCGGGACAAACGCGAGCAGTACTTC. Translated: CASSQDRDKREQYF.

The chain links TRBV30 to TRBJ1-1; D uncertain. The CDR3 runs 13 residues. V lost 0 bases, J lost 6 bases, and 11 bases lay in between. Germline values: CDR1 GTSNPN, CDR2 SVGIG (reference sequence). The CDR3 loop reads CAWSVLNRAEAFF. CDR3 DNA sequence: TGTGCCTGGAGTGTCCTGAACAGAGCTGAAGCTTTCTTT.

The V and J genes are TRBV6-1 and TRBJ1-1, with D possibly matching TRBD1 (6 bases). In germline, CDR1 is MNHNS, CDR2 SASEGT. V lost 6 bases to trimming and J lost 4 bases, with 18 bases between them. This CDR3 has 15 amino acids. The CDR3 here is CASRETGTRGTEAFF. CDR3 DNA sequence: TGTGCCAGCAGAGAGACAGGTACTCGAGGCACTGAAGCTTTCTTT.

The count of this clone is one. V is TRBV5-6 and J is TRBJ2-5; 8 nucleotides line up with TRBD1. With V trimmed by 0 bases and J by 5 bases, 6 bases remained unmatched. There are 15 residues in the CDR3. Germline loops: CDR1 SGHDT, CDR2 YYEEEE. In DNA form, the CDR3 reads TGTGCCAGCAGCTTGGGGCAGGGGGCCTGGGAGACCCAGTACTTC. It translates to CASSLGQGAWETQYF.

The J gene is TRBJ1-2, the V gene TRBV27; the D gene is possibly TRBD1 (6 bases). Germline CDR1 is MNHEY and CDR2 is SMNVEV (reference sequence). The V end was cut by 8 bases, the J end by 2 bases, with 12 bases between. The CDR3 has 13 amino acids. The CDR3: CASSWGQNYGYTF. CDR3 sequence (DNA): TGTGCCAGCTCCTGGGGGCAGAACTATGGCTACACCTTC.

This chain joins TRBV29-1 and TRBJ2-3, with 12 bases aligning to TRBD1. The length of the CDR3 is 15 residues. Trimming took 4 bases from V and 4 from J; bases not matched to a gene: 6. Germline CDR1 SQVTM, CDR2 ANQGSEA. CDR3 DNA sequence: TGCAGCGTTGCGGGACAGGGGGCATTTGCAGATACGCAGTATTTT. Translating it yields CSVAGQGAFADTQYF.

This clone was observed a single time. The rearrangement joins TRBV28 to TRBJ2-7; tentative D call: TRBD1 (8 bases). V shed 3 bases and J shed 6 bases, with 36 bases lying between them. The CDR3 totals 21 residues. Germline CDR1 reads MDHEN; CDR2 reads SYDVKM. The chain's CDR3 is CASSFGQGLLLSSGRVVEQYF. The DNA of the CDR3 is TGTGCCAGCAGTTTCGGACAGGGTCTGTTGTTGTCTAGTGGGAGGGTGGTCGAGCAGTACTTC.

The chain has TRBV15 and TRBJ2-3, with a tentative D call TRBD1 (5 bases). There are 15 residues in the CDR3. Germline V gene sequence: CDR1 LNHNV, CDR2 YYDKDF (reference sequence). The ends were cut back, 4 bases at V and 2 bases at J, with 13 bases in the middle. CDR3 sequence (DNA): TGTGCCACCAGCAACTCTCGACAGTCCACAGATACGCAGTATTTT. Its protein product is CATSNSRQSTDTQYF. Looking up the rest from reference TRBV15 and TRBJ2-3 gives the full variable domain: DAMVIQNPRYQVTQFGKPVTLSCSQTLNHNVMYWYQQKSSQAPKLLFHYYDKDFNNEADTPDNFQSRRPNTSFCFLDIRSPGLGDTAMYLCATSNSRQSTDTQYFGPGTRLTVL.

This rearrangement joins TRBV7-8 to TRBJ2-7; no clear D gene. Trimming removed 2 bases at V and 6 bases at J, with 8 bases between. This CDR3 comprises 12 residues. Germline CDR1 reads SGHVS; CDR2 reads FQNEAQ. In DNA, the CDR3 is TGTGCCAGCAGCTTAAGTGCGAGCGAGCAGTACTTC. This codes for CASSLSASEQYF.

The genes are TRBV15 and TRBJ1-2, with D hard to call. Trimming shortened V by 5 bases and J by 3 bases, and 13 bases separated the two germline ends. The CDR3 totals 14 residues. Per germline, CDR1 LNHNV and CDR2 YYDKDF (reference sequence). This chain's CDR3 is CATSAGLEDYGYTF. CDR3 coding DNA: TGTGCCACCAGCGCCGGGCTGGAGGACTATGGCTACACCTTC.

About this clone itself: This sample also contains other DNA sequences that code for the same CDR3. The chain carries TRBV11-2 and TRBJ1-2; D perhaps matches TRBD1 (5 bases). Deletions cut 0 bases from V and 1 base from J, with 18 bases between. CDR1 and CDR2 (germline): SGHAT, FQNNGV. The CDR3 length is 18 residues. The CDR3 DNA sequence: TGTGCCAGCAGCTTAGATCAACCTGGGGCCCATTTTAACTATGGCTACACCTTC. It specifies CASSLDQPGAHFNYGYTF.

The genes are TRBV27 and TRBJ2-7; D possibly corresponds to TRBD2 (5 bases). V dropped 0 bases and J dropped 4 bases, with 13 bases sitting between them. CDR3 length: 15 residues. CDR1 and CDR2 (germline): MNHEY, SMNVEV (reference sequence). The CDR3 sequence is CASSLSGRNSYEQYF. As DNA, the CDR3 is TGTGCCAGCAGTTTATCTGGGAGAAACAGTTACGAGCAGTACTTC.

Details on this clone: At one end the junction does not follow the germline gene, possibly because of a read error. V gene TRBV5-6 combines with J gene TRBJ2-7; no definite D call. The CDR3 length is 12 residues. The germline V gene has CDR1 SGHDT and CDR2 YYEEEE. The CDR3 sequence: CVSSFSGYEQYF. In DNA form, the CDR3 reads TGTGTCAGCAGCTTCAGTGGCTACGAGCAGTACTTC.

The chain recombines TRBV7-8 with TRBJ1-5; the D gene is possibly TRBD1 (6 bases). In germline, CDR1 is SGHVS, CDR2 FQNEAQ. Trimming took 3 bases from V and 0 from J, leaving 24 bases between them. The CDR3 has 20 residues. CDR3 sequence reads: CASSLNGTVVGDNSNQPQHF. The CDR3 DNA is TGTGCCAGCAGCTTGAATGGTACCGTTGTCGGGGACAATAGCAATCAGCCCCAGCATTTT.

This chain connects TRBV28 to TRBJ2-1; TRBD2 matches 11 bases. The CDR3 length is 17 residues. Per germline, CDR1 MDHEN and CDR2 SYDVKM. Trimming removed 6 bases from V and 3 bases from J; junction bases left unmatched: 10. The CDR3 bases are TGTGCCAGCAGAAACTCCGGGACTAGCGGATACTACAATGAGCAGTTCTTC. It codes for CASRNSGTSGYYNEQFF.

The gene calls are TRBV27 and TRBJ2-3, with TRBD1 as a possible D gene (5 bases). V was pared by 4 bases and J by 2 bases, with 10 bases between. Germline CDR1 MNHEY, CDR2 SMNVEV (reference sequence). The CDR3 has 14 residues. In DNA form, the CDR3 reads TGTGCCAGCAGTTATGACAGACCCACAGATACGCAGTATTTT. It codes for CASSYDRPTDTQYF.